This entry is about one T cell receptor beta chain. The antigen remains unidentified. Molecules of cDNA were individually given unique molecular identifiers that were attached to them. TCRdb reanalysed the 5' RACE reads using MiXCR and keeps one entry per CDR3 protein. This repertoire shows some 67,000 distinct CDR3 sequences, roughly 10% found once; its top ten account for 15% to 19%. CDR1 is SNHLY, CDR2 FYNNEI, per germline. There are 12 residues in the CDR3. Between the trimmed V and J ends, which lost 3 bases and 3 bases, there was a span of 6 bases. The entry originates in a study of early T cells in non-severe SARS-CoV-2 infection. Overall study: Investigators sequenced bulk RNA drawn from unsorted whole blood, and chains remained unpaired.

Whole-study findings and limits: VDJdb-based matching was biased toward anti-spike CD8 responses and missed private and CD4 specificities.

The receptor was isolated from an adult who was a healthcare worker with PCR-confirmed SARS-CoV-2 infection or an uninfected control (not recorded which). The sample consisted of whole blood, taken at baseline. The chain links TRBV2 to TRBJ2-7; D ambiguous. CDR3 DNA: TGTGCCAGCAGTGAGCCACGCTACGAGCAGTACTTC. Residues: CASSEPRYEQYF.